A selection of T cell receptor beta chains follows, all from one sample in a study of OX40 agonist ivuxolimab in advanced cancers. Sequencing was performed with immunoSEQ multiplex PCR; in TCRdb, only in-frame clones are kept and a portion is missing. This sample carries about 22,000 clones, roughly 86% of them seen once, and the ten largest clones take 40% to 55%. The sample here was CD4+ or CD8+ T cells sorted from blood, taken in a trial of the OX40 agonist ivuxolimab. The source of these receptors is an adult with an advanced solid tumor such as melanoma, head and neck, liver or kidney cancer. Both conserved end residues are part of each CDR3. Fields, in order: clone size, D gene, V gene, J gene, CDR3 length, CDR3 DNA, CDR3 protein. D genes are given only for firm matches. The size of a clone is reported for some rows only, either as once, few or many, or as a class for expanded clones.

>NA|NA|TRBV7-9|TRBJ2-2|15
TGTGCCAGCATCGGGGGACCCTTGAACACCGGGGAGCTGTTTTTT
CASIGGPLNTGELFF
>few|NA|TRBV2|TRBJ2-7|13
TGTGCCATCAAGGACATTCACTCCTACGAGCAGTACTTC
CAIKDIHSYEQYF
>NA|TRBD2|TRBV2|TRBJ2-1|16
TGTGCCAGCACTTCTTTAGCGGGGGGCAACTACAATGAGCAGTTCTTC
CASTSLAGGNYNEQFF
>NA|NA|TRBV28|TRBJ1-2|14
TGTGCCAGCAGTATACCCGGGACCGCGGTTGGCTACACCTTC
CASSIPGTAVGYTF
>NA|NA|TRBV7-6|TRBJ2-2|15
TGTGCCAGCAGCTATACCCTACCGAACACCGGGGAGCTGTTTTTT
CASSYTLPNTGELFF
>NA|NA|TRBV9|TRBJ2-7|12
TGTGCCAGCAGCTCTACCTACAAAGAGCAGTACTTC
CASSSTYKEQYF
>NA|NA|TRBV11-2|TRBJ1-4|14
TGTGCCAGCAGCTTAGATGCATTTAATGAAAAACTGTTTTTT
CASSLDAFNEKLFF
>NA|TRBD1|TRBV27|TRBJ1-1|14
TGTGCCAGCAGTCCCCGGACAGGGTGGCCTGAAGCTTTCTTT
CASSPRTGWPEAFF
>NA|NA|TRBV6-6|TRBJ2-5|13
TGTGCCAGCAGTTTACAGGCGAGGGAGACCCAGTACTTC
CASSLQARETQYF
>NA|NA|TRBV2|TRBJ2-7|13
TGTGCCAGCAGTCACCCTATTTTTGGCGAGCAGTACTTC
CASSHPIFGEQYF
>NA|NA|TRBV29-1|TRBJ2-3|15
TGCAGCGTTGAAAACAGGGTTGTTGGGGCAGATACGCAGTATTTT
CSVENRVVGADTQYF
>NA|NA|TRBV7-6|TRBJ2-2|14
TGTGCCAGCAGCTTAGCGCGAGGGCCCGGGGAGCTGTTTTTT
CASSLARGPGELFF
>NA|TRBD1|TRBV15|TRBJ1-5|16
TGTGCCACCAGCAGAACCCGGGACAGGGCTAATCAGCCCCAGCATTTT
CATSRTRDRANQPQHF
>NA|NA|TRBV7-8|TRBJ2-5|14
TGTGCCAGCACCCCGGACTCGGCCGGAGAGACCCAGTACTTC
CASTPDSAGETQYF
>hyperexpanded|NA|TRBV13|TRBJ1-6|14
TGTGCCAGCAGCTTAGCGCGGGACAATTCACCCCTCCACTTT
CASSLARDNSPLHF
>NA|NA|TRBV28|TRBJ1-1|14
TGTGCCAGCAGTTTAGGGCCAGAGGGGACTGAAGCTTTCTTT
CASSLGPEGTEAFF
>NA|NA|TRBV11-2|TRBJ2-2|16
TGTGCCAGCAGCTCCCTCGCCGACTCTTACACCGGGGAGCTGTTTTTT
CASSSLADSYTGELFF
>NA|NA|TRBV6-1|TRBJ2-7|14
TGTGCCAGCAGTGAATCGGTGAGTTCCTACGAGCAGTACTTC
CASSESVSSYEQYF
>NA|NA|TRBV7-9|TRBJ1-2|13
TGTGCCAGCAGCTTACTGCCCGGTTATGGCTACACCTTC
CASSLLPGYGYTF
>medium-sized|NA|TRBV6-5|TRBJ1-4|13
TGTGCCAGCAGTCGGGACATCTCTGAAAAACTGTTTTTT
CASSRDISEKLFF
>NA|NA|TRBV7-2|TRBJ2-7|12
TGTGCCAGCAGCCAACCCCTATACGAGCAGTACTTC
CASSQPLYEQYF
>NA|NA|TRBV15|TRBJ1-4|14
TGTGCCACCAGCAACCATGAGTTCAATGAAAAACTGTTTTTT
CATSNHEFNEKLFF
>NA|NA|TRBV12-2|TRBJ2-3|16
TGTGCAAGTCGCTTAGGCCTTGCGGCTAGCACAGATACGCAGTATTTT
CASRLGLAASTDTQYF
>NA|NA|TRBV19|TRBJ2-3|16
TGTGCCAGTAGTATAGTGGGGGGCCGCGGCACAGATACGCAGTATTTT
CASSIVGGRGTDTQYF
>NA|NA|TRBV7-3|TRBJ2-2|16
TGTGCCAGCAGCTTAAACCTAGTCTCGAACACCGGGGAGCTGTTTTTT
CASSLNLVSNTGELFF
>NA|NA|TRBV7-2|TRBJ2-1|14
TGTGCCAGCAGCTTAGTATGGGGACACAATGAGCAGTTCTTC
CASSLVWGHNEQFF
>few|NA|TRBV4-1|TRBJ1-2|14
TGCGCCAGCAGCCAAAGGGTTGGAAACTATGGCTACACCTTC
CASSQRVGNYGYTF
>NA|TRBD1|TRBV9|TRBJ1-1|15
TGTGCCAGCAGCGTTGGGACAGGGGGTGGCACTGAAGCTTTCTTT
CASSVGTGGGTEAFF
>NA|NA|TRBV27|TRBJ2-5|13
TGTGCCAGCAGTCCCTGGACGGGGGAGACCCAGTACTTC
CASSPWTGETQYF
>once|NA|TRBV10-3|TRBJ2-3|15
TGTGCCATCAGTGAGACTAGCTCTAGCACAGATACGCAGTATTTT
CAISETSSSTDTQYF
>NA|NA|TRBV27|TRBJ2-2|15
TGTGCCAGCAGTTTAGGGCAGGGCCTCACCGGGGAGCTGTTTTTT
CASSLGQGLTGELFF
>NA|NA|TRBV7-7|TRBJ1-5|15
TGTGCTAGCAGCTTAGCACTGTTAAGCAATCAGCCCCAGCATTTT
CASSLALLSNQPQHF
>NA|TRBD2|TRBV19|TRBJ2-5|14
TGTGCCAGTAGCATTTCCGGCGGGGGAGAGACCCAGTACTTC
CASSISGGGETQYF
>NA|NA|TRBV6-6|TRBJ2-2|13
TGTGCCAGCAGAGGGACGTCAACCGGGGAGCTGTTTTTT
CASRGTSTGELFF
>few|NA|TRBV28|TRBJ2-7|14
TGTGCCAGCGTCGGGCGGACGGTCGTTTTTGAGCAGTACTTC
CASVGRTVVFEQYF
>NA|NA|TRBV13|TRBJ2-1|15
TGTGCCAGCAGTGAAAGGCGGGGAACTAACAATGAGCAGTTCTTC
CASSERRGTNNEQFF
>NA|NA|TRBV19|TRBJ1-5|14
TGTGCCAGTAGTATCCGGGGAGGCAATCAGCCCCAGCATTTT
CASSIRGGNQPQHF
>NA|TRBD1|TRBV28|TRBJ2-7|15
TGTGCCAGCAGTCCCTCAGGGGGTTTCTCCTACGAGCAGTACTTC
CASSPSGGFSYEQYF
>NA|NA|TRBV9|TRBJ1-2|17
TGTGCCAGCAGCACCCCGGTACGTTTGGGGGGGCACTATGGCTACACCTTC
CASSTPVRLGGHYGYTF
>NA|TRBD1|TRBV7-9|TRBJ2-2|14
TGTGCCAGCAGCGGACAGGGTTATACCGGGGAGCTGTTTTTT
CASSGQGYTGELFF
>NA|NA|TRBV7-9|TRBJ1-4|12
TGTGCCAGCAGCTGGGAGACGGAAAAACTGTTTTTT
CASSWETEKLFF
>many|NA|TRBV14|TRBJ2-3|17
TGTGCCAGCAGCCAAGAAGGGGGGGACACATACACAGATACGCAGTATTTT
CASSQEGGDTYTDTQYF
>NA|NA|TRBV4-2|TRBJ2-3|14
TGTACCAGCAGCCAAGTTGGGGTAACAGGTACGCAGTATTTT
CTSSQVGVTGTQYF
>NA|NA|TRBV2|TRBJ2-1|13
TGTGCCAGCAGTTTAGTCCCCTACAATGAGCAGTTCTTC
CASSLVPYNEQFF
>NA|NA|TRBV4-2|TRBJ2-2|16
TGTGCCAGCAGCCAAGGGGCCGGTACAGACGCCGGGGAGCTGTTTTTT
CASSQGAGTDAGELFF
>NA|NA|TRBV9|TRBJ2-3|15
TGTGCCAGCAGCGTGATTAGCGGTTCCACAGATACGCAGTATTTT
CASSVISGSTDTQYF